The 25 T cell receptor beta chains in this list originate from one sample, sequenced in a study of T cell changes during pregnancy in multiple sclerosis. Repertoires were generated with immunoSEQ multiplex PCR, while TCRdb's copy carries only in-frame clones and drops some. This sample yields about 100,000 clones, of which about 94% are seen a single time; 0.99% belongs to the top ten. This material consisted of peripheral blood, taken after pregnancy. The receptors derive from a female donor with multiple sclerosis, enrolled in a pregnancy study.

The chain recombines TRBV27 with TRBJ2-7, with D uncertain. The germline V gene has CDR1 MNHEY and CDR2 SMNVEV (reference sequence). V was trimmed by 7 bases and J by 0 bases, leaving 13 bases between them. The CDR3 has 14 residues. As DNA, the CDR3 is TGTGCCAGCAAACCCACCGAGCTCTCCTACGAGCAGTACTTC. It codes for CASKPTELSYEQYF.

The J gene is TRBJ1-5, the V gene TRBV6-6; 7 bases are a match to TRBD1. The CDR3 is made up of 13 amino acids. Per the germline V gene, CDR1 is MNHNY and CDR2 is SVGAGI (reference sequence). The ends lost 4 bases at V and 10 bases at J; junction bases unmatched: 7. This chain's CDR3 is CASSSTGALPQHF. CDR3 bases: TGTGCCAGCAGTTCAACAGGGGCGCTCCCCCAGCATTTT.

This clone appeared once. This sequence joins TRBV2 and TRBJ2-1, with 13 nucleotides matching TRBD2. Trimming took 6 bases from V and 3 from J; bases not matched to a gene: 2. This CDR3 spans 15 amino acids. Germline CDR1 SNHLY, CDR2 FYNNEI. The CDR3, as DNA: TGTGCCAGCAGGGGACTAGCGGGACACTACAATGAGCAGTTCTTC. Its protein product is CASRGLAGHYNEQFF.

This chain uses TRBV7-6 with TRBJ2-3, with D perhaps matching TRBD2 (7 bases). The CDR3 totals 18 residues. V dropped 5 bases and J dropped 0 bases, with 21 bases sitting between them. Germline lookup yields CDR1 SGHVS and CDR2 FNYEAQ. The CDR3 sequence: CASSARRGRTVSTDTQYF. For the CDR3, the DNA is TGTGCCAGCAGCGCCCGGCGGGGGAGGACAGTAAGCACAGATACGCAGTATTTT. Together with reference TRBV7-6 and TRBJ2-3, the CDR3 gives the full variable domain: GAGVSQSPRYKVTKRGQDVALRCDPISGHVSLYWYRQALGQGPEFLTYFNYEAQQDKSGLPNDRFSAERPEGSISTLTIQRTEQRDSAMYRCASSARRGRTVSTDTQYFGPGTRLTVL.

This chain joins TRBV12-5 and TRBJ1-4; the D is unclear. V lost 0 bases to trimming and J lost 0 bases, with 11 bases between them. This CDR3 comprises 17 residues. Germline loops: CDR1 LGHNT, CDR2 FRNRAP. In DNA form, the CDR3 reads TGTGCTAGTGGTTTGGTACGAGGCGCCGCAACTAATGAAAAACTGTTTTTT. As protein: CASGLVRGAATNEKLFF.

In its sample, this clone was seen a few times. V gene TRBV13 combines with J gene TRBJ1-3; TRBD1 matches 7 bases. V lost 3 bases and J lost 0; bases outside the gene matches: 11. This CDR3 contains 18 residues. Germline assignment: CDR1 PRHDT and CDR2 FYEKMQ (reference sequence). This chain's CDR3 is CASSLGGVGGPSGNTIYF. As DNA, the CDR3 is TGTGCCAGCAGCTTGGGGGGTGTAGGGGGCCCCTCTGGAAACACCATATATTTT.

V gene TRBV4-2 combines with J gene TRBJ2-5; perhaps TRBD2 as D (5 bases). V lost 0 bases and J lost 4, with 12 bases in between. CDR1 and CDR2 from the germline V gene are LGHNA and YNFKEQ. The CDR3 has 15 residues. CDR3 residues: CASSQDSGLGETQYF. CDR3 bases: TGTGCCAGCAGCCAAGATTCGGGGTTGGGAGAGACCCAGTACTTC.

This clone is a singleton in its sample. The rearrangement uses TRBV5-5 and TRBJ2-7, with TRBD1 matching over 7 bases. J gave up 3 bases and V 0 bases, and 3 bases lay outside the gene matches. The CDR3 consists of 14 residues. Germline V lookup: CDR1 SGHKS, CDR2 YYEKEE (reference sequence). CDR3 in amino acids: CASSLVTGLYEQYF. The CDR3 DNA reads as TGTGCCAGCAGCTTGGTGACAGGGCTCTACGAGCAGTACTTC.

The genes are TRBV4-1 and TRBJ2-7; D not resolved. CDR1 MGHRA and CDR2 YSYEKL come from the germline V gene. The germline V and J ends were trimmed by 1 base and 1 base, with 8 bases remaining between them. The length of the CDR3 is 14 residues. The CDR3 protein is CASSQGHSSYEQYF. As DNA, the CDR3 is TGCGCCAGCAGCCAAGGGCACAGTTCCTACGAGCAGTACTTC.

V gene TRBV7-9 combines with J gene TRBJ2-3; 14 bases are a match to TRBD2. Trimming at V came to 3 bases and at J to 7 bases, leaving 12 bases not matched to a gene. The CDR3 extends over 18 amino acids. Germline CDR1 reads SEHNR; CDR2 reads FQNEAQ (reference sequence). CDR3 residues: CASSLSGTSGSISNTQYF. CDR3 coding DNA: TGTGCCAGCAGCTTGTCCGGGACTAGCGGGAGTATTAGTAATACGCAGTATTTT.

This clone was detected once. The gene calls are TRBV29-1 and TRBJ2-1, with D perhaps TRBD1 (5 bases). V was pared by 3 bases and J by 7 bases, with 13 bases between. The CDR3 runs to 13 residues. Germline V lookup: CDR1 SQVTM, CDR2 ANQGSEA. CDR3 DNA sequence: TGCAGCGTTGACGGGCAGGGATGGAATGAGCAGTTCTTC. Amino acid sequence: CSVDGQGWNEQFF.

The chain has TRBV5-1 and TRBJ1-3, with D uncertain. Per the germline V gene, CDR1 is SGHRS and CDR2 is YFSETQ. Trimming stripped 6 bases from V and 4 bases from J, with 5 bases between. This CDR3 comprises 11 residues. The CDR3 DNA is TGCGCCAGCATGCAGGGAAACACCATATATTTT. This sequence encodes CASMQGNTIYF.

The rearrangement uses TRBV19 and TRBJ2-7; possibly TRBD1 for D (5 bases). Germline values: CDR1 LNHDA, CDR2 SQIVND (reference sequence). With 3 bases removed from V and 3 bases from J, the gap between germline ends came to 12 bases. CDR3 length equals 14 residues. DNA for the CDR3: TGTGCCAGTAGTATTAAGGGCAGGGTCTACGAGCAGTACTTC. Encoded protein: CASSIKGRVYEQYF.

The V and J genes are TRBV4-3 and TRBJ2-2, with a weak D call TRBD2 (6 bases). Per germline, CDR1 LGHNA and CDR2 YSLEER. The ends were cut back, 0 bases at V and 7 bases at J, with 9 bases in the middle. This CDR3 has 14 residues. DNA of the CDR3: TGCGCCAGCAGCCAAGATCCCGGGAGCGGGGAGCTGTTTTTT. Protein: CASSQDPGSGELFF.

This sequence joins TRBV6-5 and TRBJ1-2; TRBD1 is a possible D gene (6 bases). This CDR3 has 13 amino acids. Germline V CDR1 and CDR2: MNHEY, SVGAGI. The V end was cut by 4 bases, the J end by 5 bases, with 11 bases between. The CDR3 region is CASSWGPEYGYTF. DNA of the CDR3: TGTGCCAGCAGTTGGGGGCCAGAATATGGCTACACCTTC.

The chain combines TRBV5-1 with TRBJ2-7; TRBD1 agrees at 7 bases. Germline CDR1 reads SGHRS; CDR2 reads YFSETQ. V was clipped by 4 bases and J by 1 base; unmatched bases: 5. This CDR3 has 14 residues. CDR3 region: CASSRTGESYEQYF. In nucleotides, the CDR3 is TGCGCCAGCAGCAGAACAGGGGAGTCCTACGAGCAGTACTTC.

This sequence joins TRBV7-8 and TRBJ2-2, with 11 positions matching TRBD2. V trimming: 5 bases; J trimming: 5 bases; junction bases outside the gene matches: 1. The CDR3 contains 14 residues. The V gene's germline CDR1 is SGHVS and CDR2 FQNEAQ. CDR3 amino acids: CASSRLAGTGELFF. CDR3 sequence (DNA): TGTGCCAGCAGCCGACTAGCGGGGACCGGGGAGCTGTTTTTT.

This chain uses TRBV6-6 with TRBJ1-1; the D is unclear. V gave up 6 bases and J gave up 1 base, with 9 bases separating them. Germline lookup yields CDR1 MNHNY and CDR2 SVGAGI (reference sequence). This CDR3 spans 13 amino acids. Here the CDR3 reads CASSREGNTEAFF. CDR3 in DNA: TGTGCCAGCAGCCGGGAGGGGAACACTGAAGCTTTCTTT.

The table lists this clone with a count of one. DNA of the CDR3: TGTGCCAGCAGTCCCAGGGGGAACTATGGCTACACCTTC. It translates to CASSPRGNYGYTF. The V gene is TRBV6-1, the J gene TRBJ1-2; TRBD1 aligns across 7 bases. The CDR3 length is 13 residues. With 5 bases clipped from V and 2 bases from J, the junction kept 2 bases outside the gene matches. The germline gives CDR1 MNHNS, CDR2 SASEGT.

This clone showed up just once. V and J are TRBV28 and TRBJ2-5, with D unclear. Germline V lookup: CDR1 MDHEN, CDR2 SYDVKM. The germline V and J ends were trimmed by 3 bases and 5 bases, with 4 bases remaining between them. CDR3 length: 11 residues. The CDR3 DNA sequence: TGTGCCAGCAGTTTCTCGGAGACCCAGTACTTC. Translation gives CASSFSETQYF.

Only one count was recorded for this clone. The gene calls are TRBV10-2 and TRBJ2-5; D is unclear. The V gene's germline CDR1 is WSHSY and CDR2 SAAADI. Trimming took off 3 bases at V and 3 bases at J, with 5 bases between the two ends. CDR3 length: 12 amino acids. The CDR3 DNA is TGCGCCAGCAGTGATGCGGAAGAGACCCAGTACTTC. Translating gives CASSDAEETQYF.

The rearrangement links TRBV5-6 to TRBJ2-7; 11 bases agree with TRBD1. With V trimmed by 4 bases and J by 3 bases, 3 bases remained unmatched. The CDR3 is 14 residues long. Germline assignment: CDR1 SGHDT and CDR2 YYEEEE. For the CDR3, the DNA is TGTGCCAGCAGCCCCGGGACAGGGGGCTACGAGCAGTACTTC. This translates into CASSPGTGGYEQYF.

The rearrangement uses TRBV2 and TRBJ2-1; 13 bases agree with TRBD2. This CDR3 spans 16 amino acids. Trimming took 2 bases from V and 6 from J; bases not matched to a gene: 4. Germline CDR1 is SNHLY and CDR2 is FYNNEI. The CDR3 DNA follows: TGTGCCAGCAGTGAACAACTAGCGGGAGGGTTCAATGAGCAGTTCTTC. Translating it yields CASSEQLAGGFNEQFF.

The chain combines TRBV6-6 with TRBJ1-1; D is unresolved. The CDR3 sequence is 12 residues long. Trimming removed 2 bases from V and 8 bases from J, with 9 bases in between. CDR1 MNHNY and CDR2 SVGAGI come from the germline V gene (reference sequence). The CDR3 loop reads CASSYGHTEAFF. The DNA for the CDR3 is TGTGCCAGCAGTTACGGGCATACCGAAGCTTTCTTT.

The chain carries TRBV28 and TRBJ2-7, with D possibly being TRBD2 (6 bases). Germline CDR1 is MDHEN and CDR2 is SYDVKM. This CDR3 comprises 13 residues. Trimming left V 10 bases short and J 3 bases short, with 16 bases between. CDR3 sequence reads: CAIETGLNYEQYF. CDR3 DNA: TGTGCCATCGAGACGGGACTCAACTACGAGCAGTACTTC.